This T cell receptor beta chain was sequenced in a study of regulatory T cells in long-lasting Graves disease. Study-wide background: A definition of persistent Graves' disease required over 5 years of antithyroid drugs plus positive TSH receptor antibodies. General observations from the study: Patients with persistent disease showed a bias toward TRBV28, TRBJ1-2 and TRBJ2-5. It was peripheral blood alone, not thyroid tissue, that was studied. Lower TCR diversity characterized persistent Graves' patients relative to newly diagnosed patients.

Comment on this clonotype: What it binds is not known.

The sample's time point: persistent/refractory GD, antithyroid drugs over 5 years with positive TRAb. After RNA was extracted from PBMCs, the TCR library was made from it. Arm-PCR of CDR3 regions and iRepertoire HTBI primers were the basis on which TCR beta libraries were built. TCRdb re-derived calls from the multiplex PCR reads in MiXCR, one entry per CDR3 protein. Here the sample spans roughly 700,000 distinct CDR3 sequences, approximately 29% being singletons. Germline CDR1 MNHNS, CDR2 SASEGT. This CDR3 region has 13 residues. V shed 8 bases, J shed 4 bases, and the junction held 7 bases outside the gene matches.

The sequence came from a female donor with Graves disease. The chain employs TRBV6-1 and TRBJ2-7, with 8 bases aligning to TRBD1. The sample consisted of peripheral blood mononuclear cells (PBMCs), taken when the disease was refractory, from a patient treated with antithyroid drugs. CDR3 amino acids: CASEDREMYEQYF. The CDR3 DNA is TGTGCCAGCGAGGACAGGGAAATGTACGAGCAGTACTTC.